Presented here are 32 T cell receptor beta chains from one specimen sequenced in a study of shared clonotypes between healthy human individuals. Assay: immunoSEQ multiplex PCR; the TCRdb copy retains only in-frame clones and omits some. This table holds more than 400,000 clones, about 96% found once. The sample was naive CD4+ T cells sorted from blood. The subset: CD45RA+ positively selected. These receptors were taken from a woman in her twenties or thirties in good health.

The rearrangement links TRBV11-2 to TRBJ1-1, with 7 bases identical to TRBD1. This CDR3 has 15 amino acids. V lost 1 base, J lost 1 base, and 3 bases stayed unmatched. The germline V gene encodes CDR1 SGHAT and CDR2 FQNNGV. Here the CDR3 reads CASSLANRGNTEAFF. Here the CDR3 DNA reads TGTGCCAGCAGCTTAGCCAACAGGGGGAACACTGAAGCTTTCTTT.

This chain links TRBV5-1 with TRBJ1-4; D not certain. V was cut by 0 bases and J by 2 bases, with 8 bases left in between. Per germline, CDR1 SGHRS and CDR2 YFSETQ. The CDR3 is 15 residues long. The CDR3: CASSLALVTNEKLFF. In nucleotides, the CDR3 is TGCGCCAGCAGCTTGGCCTTAGTGACTAATGAAAAACTGTTTTTT.

The CDR3 loop is CASSVDLDRGNTIYF. The CDR3 DNA reads as TGTGCCAGCAGCGTAGACCTCGATCGGGGAAACACCATATATTTT. This rearrangement joins TRBV9 to TRBJ1-3; D not certain. Germline CDR1 SGDLS, CDR2 YYNGEE. The CDR3 sequence is 15 residues long. Trimming shortened V by 0 bases and J by 4 bases, and 11 bases separated the two germline ends.

This chain links TRBV6-6 with TRBJ1-4, with D unresolved. The germline V and J ends were trimmed by 4 bases and 6 bases, with 9 bases remaining between them. This CDR3 contains 13 residues. CDR1 and CDR2 (germline): MNHNY, SVGAGI (reference sequence). In nucleotides, the CDR3 is TGTGCCAGCAGTTTTCACACAGATGAAAAACTGTTTTTT. Translated: CASSFHTDEKLFF.

This clone was detected once. The chain joins TRBV19 to TRBJ2-2; the D is unclear. This CDR3 has 14 residues. V gave up 8 bases and J gave up 0 bases, with 10 bases separating them. In germline, CDR1 is LNHDA, CDR2 SQIVND (reference sequence). In nucleotides, the CDR3 is TGTGCCAGTCGGACCGACGCGAACACCGGGGAGCTGTTTTTT. Translation: CASRTDANTGELFF.

The V gene is TRBV11-2, the J gene TRBJ2-7, with 7 bases lining up with TRBD1. CDR1 and CDR2 (germline): SGHAT, FQNNGV. The CDR3 has 14 residues. Unmatched junction bases numbered 3, after V lost 4 bases and J lost 0 bases. CDR3 residues: CASSSRDSSYEQYF. CDR3 DNA sequence: TGTGCCAGCAGCTCCCGGGACAGCTCCTACGAGCAGTACTTC. The full variable domain, in which reference TRBV11-2 and TRBJ2-7 provide the parts outside the CDR3, is EAGVAQSPRYKIIEKRQSVAFWCNPISGHATLYWYQQILGQGPKLLIQFQNNGVVDDSQLPKDRFSAERLKGVDSTLKIQPAKLEDSAVYLCASSSRDSSYEQYFGPGTRLTVT.

The chain has TRBV5-8 and TRBJ1-4; tentatively, D is TRBD1 (5 bases). CDR1 is SGHTS and CDR2 is YDEGEE in the germline V gene. CDR3 length equals 16 residues. Trimming removed 1 base at V and 8 bases at J, with 18 bases between. The CDR3, as DNA: TGTGCCAGCAGCTTGTCGGCAGGGCCACCAGGGGAAAAACTGTTTTTT. Translating it yields CASSLSAGPPGEKLFF.

V gene TRBV27 combines with J gene TRBJ2-7; 9 bases line up with TRBD2. CDR3 length: 15 amino acids. Germline V gene lookup returns CDR1 MNHEY and CDR2 SMNVEV (reference sequence). V lost 3 bases and J lost 9; bases outside the gene matches: 12. DNA for the CDR3: TGTGCCAGCAGTTTCTTAGCGGGAGAAACTGCAAGGCAGTACTTC. As protein: CASSFLAGETARQYF.

This rearrangement joins TRBV28 to TRBJ2-7, with 8 bases that match TRBD1. CDR1 is MDHEN and CDR2 is SYDVKM in the germline V gene. This CDR3 comprises 14 residues. Trimming took 5 bases from V and 5 from J; bases not matched to a gene: 8. The CDR3 DNA sequence: TGTGCCAGCAGTCTCAGACAGGGGAGGAACGAGCAGTACTTC. Translating gives CASSLRQGRNEQYF.

This sequence joins TRBV9 and TRBJ1-1; D is undetermined. Trimming took off 4 bases at V and 5 bases at J, with 33 bases between the two ends. The length of the CDR3 is 20 residues. Germline assignment: CDR1 SGDLS and CDR2 YYNGEE. The CDR3 loop reads CASSPHKGPLFPGVRTEAFF. In DNA, the CDR3 is TGTGCCAGCAGCCCCCACAAGGGCCCCCTCTTCCCCGGGGTGAGGACTGAAGCTTTCTTT. Complete variable domain (other parts from reference TRBV9 and TRBJ1-1): DSGVTQTPKHLITATGQRVTLRCSPRSGDLSVYWYQQSLDQGLQFLIQYYNGEERAKGNILERFSAQQFPDLHSELNLSSLELGDSALYFCASSPHKGPLFPGVRTEAFFGQGTRLTVV.

The rearrangement joins TRBV7-9 to TRBJ2-1; the match to TRBD2 covers 7 bases. V lost 5 bases to trimming and J lost 9 bases; unmatched junction nucleotides: 13. CDR3 length equals 15 residues. Germline V gene lookup returns CDR1 SEHNR and CDR2 FQNEAQ (reference sequence). CDR3: CASSLPPRESVEQFF. For the CDR3, the DNA is TGTGCCAGCAGCCTACCCCCGCGGGAGAGTGTTGAGCAGTTCTTC.

This clone was recorded once. V and J are TRBV5-8 and TRBJ1-3; D uncertain. V lost 1 base to trimming and J lost 0 bases, with 14 bases between them. The V gene's germline CDR1 is SGHTS and CDR2 YDEGEE. The length of the CDR3 is 17 residues. The CDR3 here is CASSLSAIVLSGNTIYF. DNA of the CDR3: TGTGCCAGCAGCTTGTCGGCTATAGTTCTCTCTGGAAACACCATATATTTT.

V gene TRBV28 combines with J gene TRBJ2-7; TRBD1 matches 7 bases. Trimming took 3 bases from V and 3 from J; bases not matched to a gene: 11. The CDR3 is made up of 16 amino acids. The germline CDR1 and CDR2 sequences are MDHEN and SYDVKM. The DNA of the CDR3 is TGTGCCAGCAGTTTTGGCCCTGGACAGGATGGCTACGAGCAGTACTTC. Protein: CASSFGPGQDGYEQYF.

The J gene is TRBJ1-6, the V gene TRBV27; D uncertain. V dropped 3 bases and J dropped 1 base, with 7 bases sitting between them. CDR1 and CDR2 (germline): MNHEY, SMNVEV (reference sequence). The CDR3 has 15 amino acids. The CDR3 loop is CASSFQESYNSPLHF. The DNA of the CDR3 is TGTGCCAGCAGTTTTCAGGAGTCCTATAATTCACCCCTCCACTTT.

This rearrangement joins TRBV29-1 to TRBJ1-4; D possibly corresponds to TRBD1 (5 bases). The CDR3 runs 13 residues. Trimming removed 6 bases at V and 5 bases at J, with 13 bases between. Germline lookup yields CDR1 SQVTM and CDR2 ANQGSEA. This chain's CDR3 is CSVPEGANEKLFF. CDR3 nucleotide sequence: TGCAGCGTCCCCGAAGGGGCGAATGAAAAACTGTTTTTT.

On this clone: One end of the junction does not line up with germline, which may come from a read error. The J gene is TRBJ1-2, the V gene TRBV15; a weak D match, TRBD1 (5 bases). The CDR3 contains 12 residues. Germline V CDR1 and CDR2: LNHNV, YYDKDF (reference sequence). Written as DNA, the CDR3 is TGTGCCACCAGCAGGGCCCGGGGCGGCTACGCTTTC. The encoded protein is CATSRARGGYAF.

J is TRBJ2-5 and V is TRBV5-1; D is ambiguous. Trimming stripped 0 bases from V and 1 base from J, with 7 bases between. This CDR3 is built from 14 residues. Per the germline V gene, CDR1 is SGHRS and CDR2 is YFSETQ. CDR3 nucleotides: TGCGCCAGCAGCTTGGATTCGATCCAAGAGACCCAGTACTTC. It encodes CASSLDSIQETQYF.

The CDR3 region has the DNA TGCGCCAGCAGCTTGGCGATCGGAGCTCAAACATTCCAAGAGACCCAGTACTTC. Translated, it gives CASSLAIGAQTFQETQYF. V is TRBV5-1 and J is TRBJ2-5; D is ambiguous. V was pared by 0 bases and J by 1 base, with 19 bases between. The CDR3 covers 18 residues. Germline V gene lookup returns CDR1 SGHRS and CDR2 YFSETQ.

The chain has TRBV28 and TRBJ2-1; TRBD2 agrees at 11 bases. The CDR3 consists of 18 residues. V dropped 8 bases and J dropped 9; count of bases not matched to a gene: 21. Germline-derived CDR1 and CDR2 are MDHEN and SYDVKM. CDR3 loop: CASPPVGVAGGKRTEQFF. The CDR3 nucleotides read TGTGCCAGCCCCCCCGTCGGAGTAGCGGGAGGGAAACGAACTGAGCAGTTCTTC.

This clone was observed a single time. The V call is TRBV5-1, the J call TRBJ2-1; the match to TRBD2 covers 14 bases. Per the germline V gene, CDR1 is SGHRS and CDR2 is YFSETQ. This CDR3 is 15 amino acids long. V lost 5 bases to trimming and J lost 7 bases; unmatched junction nucleotides: 5. The CDR3 is CASRPWTSGGNEQFF. The CDR3 bases are TGCGCCAGCAGGCCCTGGACTAGCGGGGGGAATGAGCAGTTCTTC. Filled out from reference TRBV5-1 and TRBJ2-1, the complete variable domain reads KAGVTQTPRYLIKTRGQQVTLSCSPISGHRSVSWYQQTPGQGLQFLFEYFSETQRNKGNFPGRFSGRQFSNSRSEMNVSTLELGDSALYLCASRPWTSGGNEQFFGPGTRLTVL.

On this clone itself: The sample contains more than one DNA sequence encoding this CDR3. The rearrangement links TRBV19 to TRBJ1-5; tentatively, D is TRBD1 (5 bases). The CDR3 spans 15 residues. Per germline, CDR1 LNHDA and CDR2 SQIVND (reference sequence). Trimming left V 4 bases short and J 1 base short, with 11 bases between. The CDR3 here is CASSRGGVSNQPQHF. Here the CDR3 DNA reads TGTGCCAGTAGTAGGGGGGGGGTCAGCAATCAGCCCCAGCATTTT.

The rearrangement uses TRBV6-5 and TRBJ2-7, with 12 bases matching TRBD2. Germline lookup yields CDR1 MNHEY and CDR2 SVGAGI. With 4 bases clipped from V and 2 bases from J, the junction kept 3 bases outside the gene matches. The CDR3 length is 15 residues. The CDR3 protein is CASSFTSGGPYEQYF. Written as DNA, the CDR3 is TGTGCCAGCAGTTTTACTAGCGGGGGGCCCTACGAGCAGTACTTC.

The CDR3 here is CASSVSVDTQYF. The CDR3 DNA sequence: TGTGCCAGCAGTGTCAGTGTAGATACGCAGTATTTT. This rearrangement joins TRBV28 to TRBJ2-3; D is undetermined. CDR1 and CDR2 from the germline V gene are MDHEN and SYDVKM. There are 12 residues in the CDR3. Trimming cost V 5 bases and J 5 bases, with 8 bases left between them. The whole variable domain, filled in from reference TRBV28 and TRBJ2-3, reads DVKVTQSSRYLVKRTGEKVFLECVQDMDHENMFWYRQDPGLGLRLIYFSYDVKMKEKGDIPEGYSVSREKKERFSLILESASTNQTSMYLCASSVSVDTQYFGPGTRLTVL.

The J gene is TRBJ1-5, the V gene TRBV28, with D unresolved. Germline V gene lookup returns CDR1 MDHEN and CDR2 SYDVKM. Trimming stripped 1 base from V and 2 bases from J, with 9 bases between. This CDR3 region has 15 residues. The CDR3 DNA sequence: TGTGCCAGCAGTTTATCAGAATGGGGCAATCAGCCCCAGCATTTT. This gives the protein CASSLSEWGNQPQHF.

The chain carries TRBV6-4 and TRBJ2-4; D call uncertain. Germline V gives CDR1 MRHNA, CDR2 SNTAGT. CDR3 length equals 15 residues. Trimming stripped 7 bases from V and 4 bases from J, with 17 bases between. The CDR3 nucleotides read TGTGCCAGCATCCCCCGAGTGTTAGAGAAAAACATTCAGTACTTC. This sequence encodes CASIPRVLEKNIQYF.

This clone has a single count. The chain joins TRBV4-1 to TRBJ2-1; TRBD2 matches 8 bases. This CDR3 region has 17 residues. The germline V gene encodes CDR1 MGHRA and CDR2 YSYEKL. The J segment lost 7 bases and the V segment lost 3 bases, leaving 14 bases of the junction unmatched. CDR3 DNA: TGCGCCAGCAGCCACCATAGCGGGAACACCGTTAGGAATGAGCAGTTCTTC. Its protein is CASSHHSGNTVRNEQFF.

V and J are TRBV2 and TRBJ2-1; the match to TRBD1 covers 10 bases. The trim removed 5 bases at V and 5 bases at J, leaving 3 bases unmatched. CDR1 and CDR2 from the germline V gene are SNHLY and FYNNEI. The CDR3 has 14 amino acids. The CDR3 nucleotides read TGTGCCAGCAGTTACGGGACAGGGGACAATGAGCAGTTCTTC. Its translation: CASSYGTGDNEQFF.

This clone was detected once. V is TRBV19 and J is TRBJ1-2; 7 nucleotides agree with TRBD1. V lost 5 bases to trimming and J lost 10 bases; unmatched junction nucleotides: 10. In germline, CDR1 is LNHDA, CDR2 SQIVND (reference sequence). This CDR3 has 13 residues. The CDR3, as DNA: TGTGCCAGTAGTGACCCGGGACAGTCTTCCTACACCTTC. This translates into CASSDPGQSSYTF.

The V call is TRBV11-2, the J call TRBJ2-7, with D perhaps TRBD2 (6 bases). CDR3 size: 15 residues. Per germline, CDR1 SGHAT and CDR2 FQNNGV. V shed 4 bases and J shed 3 bases, with 16 bases lying between them. CDR3 bases: TGTGCCAGCAGCTCGAGGCGGGACTGGATCTACGAGCAGTACTTC. This encodes CASSSRRDWIYEQYF.

This clone was found once. The CDR3 DNA reads TGTGCCAGCAGTCCTCTAGCGTCCTACAATGAGCAGTTCTTC. It codes for CASSPLASYNEQFF. The chain employs TRBV6-4 and TRBJ2-1; tentative D call: TRBD2 (6 bases). This CDR3 has 14 residues. Trimming took 5 bases from V and 1 from J, leaving 9 bases between them. Per germline, CDR1 MRHNA and CDR2 SNTAGT.

The chain combines TRBV30 with TRBJ1-2, with 7 nucleotides matching TRBD1. Germline values: CDR1 GTSNPN, CDR2 SVGIG (reference sequence). Trimming cost V 0 bases and J 7 bases; bases outside gene matches: 14. The CDR3 spans 16 residues. CDR3 in DNA: TGTGCCTGGAGTGTAACCCCCCCAGGGGGTCTGCGTGGCTACACCTTC. It specifies CAWSVTPPGGLRGYTF.

The chain has TRBV6-5 and TRBJ1-1; a weak D match, TRBD1 (5 bases). CDR1 MNHEY and CDR2 SVGAGI come from the germline V gene. CDR3 length equals 12 residues. Trimming took 2 bases from V and 10 from J, leaving 11 bases between them. The DNA for the CDR3 is TGTGCCAGCAGTTACCCGGGGGTAGGAGCTTTCTTT. It encodes CASSYPGVGAFF.